This T cell receptor (beta chain) was identified during a study of CD8+CD57+ T cells in acquired aplastic anemia (dated by TCRdb to the late 2010s). With respect to the entire study: On average, sorted CD4+ and CD8+ cells yielded 3.2 ug of extracted DNA, with a range of about 0.19 to 30 ug.

Genomic DNA was used as template for profiling of TCR beta VDJ combinations and CDR3 sequences. An Illumina HiSeq 2000 was used for TCR repertoire sequencing. On the authors' methods: TRBV/TRBJ rearrangement plots, CDR3 size and DJ length profiles, and Simpson's diversity index were used to assess repertoires. The most abundant DNA sequence in the deep sequencing data was defined as the immunodominant clone. CDR3 amino acid sequences were checked for sharing between subjects and were compared against published repertoires and the VDJdb database. TCRdb cleaned the public reads at Q25 with fastp, built clones with MiXCR and kept in-frame beta chains. Here each entry gathers all rows of one CDR3 protein and keeps the most common genes and DNA. Clone size and V and J calls follow TCRdb, not the original study. The sample table holds about 270,000 distinct CDR3 sequences, of which around 60% were seen once. Together, the top ten hold approximately 8% of the sample.

Results and caveats for the whole study, not just this receptor: CD8+ Simpson's diversity did not differ significantly between patients and healthy controls (P=0.060). About 30 CD8+ CDR3 sequences were found in both patients and controls but appeared to be highly expressed in patients and within the immunodominant clones of the patients.

Concerning this clonotype: Its cognate antigen has yet to be identified. A read error may be the cause here, since a much bigger clone is one base away.

In this study, sorted CD4+ and CD8+ T cells from the blood of healthy subjects and of severe aplastic anemia patients had their TCR repertoires deep-sequenced. Ficoll-Paque density gradient centrifugation was used to isolate peripheral blood mononuclear cells. Before DNA extraction, CD4+ and CD8+ T cells were sorted by FACS or by magnetic beads. This receptor was obtained from a human donor with severe aplastic anemia or a healthy control (not recorded which). Specimen: sorted CD4+, CD8+, or CD8+CD57+ T cells (not recorded which) from PBMCs.

The CDR3 protein: CASSFSVSGNTIYF. The DNA reads as follows: TGTGCCAGCAGTTTTTCAGTGTCGGGAAACACCATATATTTT. The sequence joins TRBV9 to TRBJ1-3, with no reliable assignment of the D segment. The CDR3 covers 14 residues, taking in both the cysteine and the phenylalanine. Only the CDR3 DNA stays, 42 bases, in frame from base 1. The germline ends are 13 bases apart after V is trimmed by 5 bases and J by 4 bases. Per the germline V gene, SGDLS is the CDR1 and YYNGEE is the CDR2. The reference TRBV9 and TRBJ1-3 proteins fill in what lies around the CDR3, so the full variable domain reads DSGVTQTPKHLITATGQRVTLRCSPRSGDLSVYWYQQSLDQGLQFLIQYYNGEERAKGNILERFSAQQFPDLHSELNLSSLELGDSALYFCASSFSVSGNTIYFGEGSWLTVV.